A single sample is the source of the 24 T cell receptor beta chains below, sequenced in a study of T cells in Graves' hyperthyroidism and ophthalmopathy. Amplification of TCR beta CDR3 regions was performed using RNA transcripts as template. TCR CDR3 regions were first amplified by RT-PCR with HTBI primers. Each CDR3 protein gets one entry after TCRdb re-called the multiplex PCR reads with MiXCR. The top ten clones hold around 3.5% of a sample with about 600,000 distinct CDR3 sequences, approximately 16% of them seen once. The sequenced material came from blood. Receptor source: a woman in her thirties or forties with Graves' ophthalmopathy.

This chain joins TRBV15 and TRBJ2-5; possibly TRBD1 or TRBD2 for D (6 bases each). V was cut by 1 base and J by 0 bases, with 9 bases left in between. Germline V gene data show CDR1 as LNHNV and CDR2 as YYDKDF (reference sequence). The CDR3 has 15 amino acids. The CDR3 loop reads CATSRGGAYQETQYF. The CDR3, as DNA: TGTGCCACCAGCAGAGGGGGGGCCTACCAAGAGACCCAGTACTTC.

This clonotype was seen ten or more times. The chain's CDR3 is CSARESTDTQYF. The CDR3 DNA is TGCAGTGCAAGGGAGAGCACAGATACGCAGTATTTT. The rearrangement uses TRBV20-1 and TRBJ2-3, with D maybe TRBD2 (5 bases). Between the trimmed V and J ends, which lost 6 bases and 0 bases, there was a span of 7 bases. This CDR3 comprises 12 residues. Germline CDR1 reads DFQATT; CDR2 reads SNEGSKA (reference sequence).

This clonotype has a handful of counts. This chain links TRBV20-1 with TRBJ1-3; 10 bases map to TRBD1. The trim removed 8 bases at V and 2 bases at J, leaving 6 bases unmatched. Germline lookup yields CDR1 DFQATT and CDR2 SNEGSKA (reference sequence). The CDR3 covers 14 residues. CDR3 coding DNA: TGCAGTTCTACCGGGACAGGGGCTGGAAACACCATATATTTT. Encoded protein: CSSTGTGAGNTIYF.

This clonotype was seen ten or more times. The rearrangement links TRBV2 to TRBJ2-2, with a tentative D call TRBD1 (6 bases). The CDR3 sequence is 14 residues long. Trimming left V 4 bases short and J 1 base short, with 7 bases between. CDR1 and CDR2 (germline): SNHLY, FYNNEI. CDR3 DNA: TGTGCCAGCAGTGGACAGGTGAACACCGGGGAGCTGTTTTTT. Its translation is CASSGQVNTGELFF.

The chain has TRBV5-1 and TRBJ2-7; 7 bases are shared with TRBD2. After removal of 1 base from V and 5 bases from J, the junction contained 9 bases not matched to a gene. The germline V gene has CDR1 SGHRS and CDR2 YFSETQ. This CDR3 is 15 amino acids long. CDR3 protein: CASSLQGGSSDEQYF. DNA for the CDR3: TGCGCCAGCAGCTTGCAGGGCGGGAGTTCGGACGAGCAGTACTTC.

By frequency in the sample, this clonotype is medium-sized. The V and J genes are TRBV28 and TRBJ2-7, with D tentatively TRBD1 (6 bases). CDR3 length: 12 amino acids. CDR1 and CDR2 (germline): MDHEN, SYDVKM. The V and J ends lost 6 bases and 3 bases respectively, with 9 bases between them. CDR3 coding DNA: TGTGCCAGCAGCTTAGGGGGCTACGAGCAGTACTTC. Translating gives CASSLGGYEQYF.

This clonotype was seen ten or more times. The V gene is TRBV2, the J gene TRBJ1-6; D gene ambiguous. Trimming cost V 3 bases and J 7 bases, with 16 bases left between them. CDR1 SNHLY and CDR2 FYNNEI come from the germline V gene. The length of the CDR3 is 16 residues. The CDR3 reads CASSDFRAKANSPLHF. The CDR3 region has the DNA TGTGCCAGCAGTGATTTTAGGGCGAAAGCAAATTCACCCCTCCACTTT.

This clonotype was counted at least ten times. V and J are TRBV11-2 and TRBJ1-4; D call uncertain. Germline CDR1 reads SGHAT; CDR2 reads FQNNGV. The V gene lost 6 bases and the J gene lost 1 base, with 12 bases spanning the gap. The CDR3 sequence is 15 residues long. CDR3 in amino acids: CASSREGKTNEKLFF. CDR3 nucleotide sequence: TGTGCCAGCAGTCGTGAGGGAAAAACTAATGAAAAACTGTTTTTT.

The chain uses TRBV19 and TRBJ1-2; 10 nucleotides match TRBD1. The CDR3 has 17 amino acids. V shed 5 bases and J 4 bases; nucleotides not matched to a gene: 13. CDR1 and CDR2 from the germline V gene are LNHDA and SQIVND (reference sequence). The CDR3 DNA is TGTGCCAGTAGTCCGTGGACAGGGGGTGGAAACCTCTATGGCTACACCTTC. Translating it yields CASSPWTGGGNLYGYTF.

This clonotype has more than one count but fewer than ten. The rearrangement links TRBV15 to TRBJ2-6; no clear D. The CDR3 length is 15 residues. V gave up 1 base and J gave up 4 bases, with 8 bases separating them. In germline, CDR1 is LNHNV, CDR2 YYDKDF (reference sequence). CDR3 DNA sequence: TGTGCCACCAGCAGAGTGGGGTCCGGGGCCAACGTCCTGACTTTC. Amino acid sequence: CATSRVGSGANVLTF.

This clonotype was recorded only once. J is TRBJ2-3 and V is TRBV5-1; D unresolved. From germline, CDR1 is SGHRS and CDR2 YFSETQ. Trimming shortened V by 7 bases and J by 0 bases, and 15 bases separated the two germline ends. The CDR3 sequence is 15 residues long. The CDR3 loop is CASRARPASTDTQYF. In nucleotides, the CDR3 is TGCGCCAGCCGTGCCAGGCCGGCTAGCACAGATACGCAGTATTTT.

This clonotype was counted many times. The V and J genes are TRBV11-2 and TRBJ2-3; perhaps TRBD1 as D (5 bases). CDR3 length equals 16 residues. V lost 0 bases, J lost 0 bases, and 10 bases lay in between. Germline CDR1 is SGHAT and CDR2 is FQNNGV. CDR3 amino acids: CASSLDDRLSTDTQYF. CDR3 in DNA: TGTGCCAGCAGCTTAGATGACAGACTGAGCACAGATACGCAGTATTTT.

This clonotype was detected only a few times. This chain connects TRBV11-2 to TRBJ1-4; tentatively, D is TRBD1 (6 bases). Germline lookup yields CDR1 SGHAT and CDR2 FQNNGV. This CDR3 has 16 amino acids. V lost 5 bases, J lost 0 bases, and 13 bases lay in between. In DNA, the CDR3 is TGTGCCAGCAGCCCCCTCAGGACAGCAACTAATGAAAAACTGTTTTTT. It specifies CASSPLRTATNEKLFF.

The genes are TRBV3-1 and TRBJ1-3, with TRBD1 as a possible D gene (5 bases). Germline V gene data show CDR1 as LGHDT and CDR2 as YNNKEL (reference sequence). V gave up 2 bases and J gave up 7 bases, with 21 bases separating them. This CDR3 is 17 amino acids long. The CDR3 nucleotides are TGTGCCAGCAGCCAACCTTATACCTTCCCAGGGTCTAACACCATATATTTT. Its protein product is CASSQPYTFPGSNTIYF.

V and J are TRBV14 and TRBJ2-5; possible D gene TRBD1, 6 bases. Germline loops: CDR1 SGHDN, CDR2 FVKESK. Trimming shortened V by 2 bases and J by 0 bases, and 19 bases separated the two germline ends. This CDR3 has 18 residues. The CDR3 here is CASSQSRPGQPYQETQYF. CDR3 coding DNA: TGTGCCAGCAGCCAAAGTCGGCCGGGACAACCTTACCAAGAGACCCAGTACTTC. Full variable domain (missing parts from reference TRBV14 and TRBJ2-5): EAGVTQFPSHSVIEKGQTVTLRCDPISGHDNLYWYRRVMGKEIKFLLHFVKESKQDESGMPNNRFLAERTGGTYSTLKVQPAELEDSGVYFCASSQSRPGQPYQETQYFGPGTRLLVL.

There are a few counts of this clonotype. V is TRBV28 and J is TRBJ1-5; a possible D gene is TRBD1 (5 bases). Germline assignment: CDR1 MDHEN and CDR2 SYDVKM. The germline V and J ends were trimmed by 6 bases and 9 bases, with 15 bases remaining between them. The CDR3 consists of 13 residues. CDR3 residues: CASSRQTKWPQHF. DNA of the CDR3: TGTGCCAGCAGCCGACAGACTAAATGGCCCCAGCATTTT. Drawing the rest from reference TRBV28 and TRBJ1-5, the complete variable domain is DVKVTQSSRYLVKRTGEKVFLECVQDMDHENMFWYRQDPGLGLRLIYFSYDVKMKEKGDIPEGYSVSREKKERFSLILESASTNQTSMYLCASSRQTKWPQHFGDGTRLSIL.

The chain has TRBV12-3 or TRBV12-4 and TRBJ1-4; D not certain. The V and J ends lost 1 base and 4 bases respectively, with 7 bases between them. The CDR3 has 14 amino acids. DNA for the CDR3: TGTGCCAGCAGTTTAGGTCAGGTTAATGAAAAACTGTTTTTT. The encoded protein is CASSLGQVNEKLFF.

This clonotype appeared a few times. The gene calls are TRBV27 and TRBJ2-5; weak D call: TRBD1 (6 bases). The length of the CDR3 is 15 residues. Trimming left V 7 bases short and J 4 bases short, with 19 bases between. CDR1 and CDR2 from the germline V gene are MNHEY and SMNVEV (reference sequence). CDR3 protein: CASMEQGVSRETQYF. The DNA of the CDR3 is TGTGCCAGCATGGAACAGGGAGTTAGTAGAGAGACCCAGTACTTC.

Ten or more counts support this clonotype. The chain links TRBV11-3 to TRBJ2-3; D possibly corresponds to TRBD1 (6 bases). Germline values: CDR1 SGHNT, CDR2 YENEEA. V dropped 5 bases and J dropped 8 bases, with 14 bases sitting between them. The CDR3 consists of 13 residues. In nucleotides, the CDR3 is TGTGCCAGCAGCATACAGGGTGCAGGTACGCAGTATTTT. This encodes CASSIQGAGTQYF.

This clonotype has ten or more counts. The CDR3 is CASSRSPLDEQFF. For the CDR3, the DNA is TGTGCCAGCAGTAGGTCCCCCTTGGATGAGCAGTTCTTC. V gene TRBV12-3 or TRBV12-4 combines with J gene TRBJ2-1; the D is unclear. This CDR3 is 13 amino acids long. V was shortened by 5 bases and J by 8 bases, with 13 bases between the two germline ends.

Ten or more counts support this clonotype. The chain carries TRBV6-1 and TRBJ1-5; the D gene is possibly TRBD1 (6 bases). Germline V gives CDR1 MNHNS, CDR2 SASEGT. V lost 6 bases, J lost 4 bases, and 10 bases lay in between. The CDR3 has 13 amino acids. CDR3 region: CASRLGQNQPQHF. The DNA for the CDR3 is TGTGCCAGCAGACTCGGACAGAATCAGCCCCAGCATTTT.

Only a few counts were recorded for this clonotype. The chain has TRBV6-5 and TRBJ1-6; D remains ambiguous. CDR3 size: 16 residues. Germline loops: CDR1 MNHEY, CDR2 SVGAGI. V shed 2 bases and J shed 0 bases, with 8 bases lying between them. CDR3: CASSYRGSSYNSPLHF. In DNA form, the CDR3 reads TGTGCCAGCAGTTACCGCGGAAGCTCCTATAATTCACCCCTCCACTTT.

This clonotype was observed many times. This sequence joins TRBV12-3 or TRBV12-4 and TRBJ1-3, with D perhaps TRBD1 (6 bases). The V end was cut by 7 bases, the J end by 4 bases, with 23 bases between. This CDR3 is 17 amino acids long. This CDR3 is CASKFGPWGPRGNTIYF. The CDR3 DNA sequence: TGTGCCAGCAAGTTTGGCCCTTGGGGGCCGAGGGGAAACACCATATATTTT.

The chain joins TRBV5-6 to TRBJ1-1, with D perhaps matching TRBD1 (5 bases). Trimming took 3 bases from V and 11 from J, leaving 14 bases between them. The germline gives CDR1 SGHDT, CDR2 YYEEEE. This CDR3 has 12 residues. The CDR3 sequence: CASSSGGGMAFF. In DNA form, the CDR3 reads TGTGCCAGCAGCTCCGGGGGGGGGATGGCTTTCTTT.